What follows is one T cell receptor beta chain and its context. What this receptor recognizes is not known. Base qualities are not provided; no much larger clone lies one nucleotide away. The data originate from a study of type 1 and type 2 diabetes patients (dated by TCRdb to about 2016). For the study in its entirety: Recruited in China, the cohort was made up of 9 or 10 type 1 diabetes patients, a few type 2 diabetes patients and roughly 6 nondiabetic controls. Sequencing of the TCRbeta libraries was paired-end and was performed on Illumina HiSeq 2000 or MiSeq instruments. V gene usage was similar between roughly 20-cycle and approximately 25-cycle amplification, suggesting similar primer efficiencies and random PCR bias. A total of approximately 20,000,000 paired-end reads was generated across the whole study. The study used high-throughput sequencing to profile TCRbeta repertoires and compare individuals with type 1 diabetes, type 2 diabetes and no diabetes. Type 2 diabetes patients were used as a disease comparison group for the type 1 diabetes patients. Across the study, CD4+ and CD8+ T cells were positively selected from PBMCs using CD4 or CD8 MicroBeads on MACS columns. Summary of the overall study and its limitations: The study groups were not matched for age and gender, which could possibly have biased interpretation. Since just a limited number of T2D and control samples were sequenced, some T1D-only HECs might also appear in more T2D or control samples. In both CD4+ and CD8+ T cells, type 2 diabetes repertoires were highly diverse, with diversity significantly greater than that of type 1 diabetes repertoires. Type 2 diabetes and control samples had highly correlated V and J gene usage patterns, with an average between-sample correlation of around 0.97. Type 2 diabetes patients had few highly-expanded CD4+ clones, median one, accounting for a median roughly 3.7% of reads.

All diabetic patients met standard classification criteria for type 1 or type 2 diabetes, with glucose and C-peptide assessed by WHO-recommended methods. Exclusion applied to any donor with other autoimmune diseases or infections within the previous four weeks. Roughly 10 milliliters of peripheral blood were collected from each participant. LymphoPrep density separation was used to isolate PBMCs. Instrument on record: Illumina MiSeq. TCRbeta CDR3 amplification used genomic DNA from the sorted T cell subsets as template. Multiplex PCR with 30 forward and 13 reverse primers amplified the TCRbeta CDR3 region. AMPure XP beads were used to purify the PCR products, after which a second approximately 26-cycle PCR added indices and adaptors. Before sequencing, the QIAquick Gel Extraction Kit was used to gel-purify the libraries. The study's processing was this. Paired-end reads were merged with FLASH and aligned to IMGT V, D and J germline references using IgBLAST. Reads with below 70% alignment identity to germline references were discarded, leaving 8.5 million to 14 million reads study-wide. Following IMGT definitions, CDR3 boundaries, reading frame and productivity were assigned. Clones at or above 1% of reads were defined as highly-expanded clones, and diversity was measured by normalized Shannon entropy. Unpaired two-tailed t-tests were used to test for differences in Shannon entropy between groups. TCRdb handled the public reads itself, with Q25 trimming in fastp and clone calling in MiXCR, and kept productive beta chains. Each entry is one CDR3 protein sequence, shown with its most common DNA and genes. Here the V and J calls rest on TCRdb's processing, not on the authors' analysis. Across this sample there are 250,000 to 300,000 distinct CDR3 sequences, with approximately 50% seen only once. The ten biggest clones cover roughly 13% of the sample.

The TCR comes from a man aged 18 to 29 with type 2 diabetes. Sequencing was performed on peripheral blood mononuclear cells (PBMCs).

The CDR3 region has the sequence CASSYAENQPQHF. The bases are TGTGCCAGCAGTTACGCGGAGAATCAGCCCCAGCATTTT. This chain joins TRBV6-6 to TRBJ1-5, with an unclear D gene assignment. Trimming at the junction amounts to 2 bases on V and 4 bases on J, and the germline ends lie 6 bases apart. Taken from cysteine to phenylalanine, the CDR3 has 13 residues. Here the CDR3 DNA is all that survives: 39 bases in frame from base 1. The germline V gene (reference sequence) specifies MNHNY as CDR1 and SVGAGI as CDR2.